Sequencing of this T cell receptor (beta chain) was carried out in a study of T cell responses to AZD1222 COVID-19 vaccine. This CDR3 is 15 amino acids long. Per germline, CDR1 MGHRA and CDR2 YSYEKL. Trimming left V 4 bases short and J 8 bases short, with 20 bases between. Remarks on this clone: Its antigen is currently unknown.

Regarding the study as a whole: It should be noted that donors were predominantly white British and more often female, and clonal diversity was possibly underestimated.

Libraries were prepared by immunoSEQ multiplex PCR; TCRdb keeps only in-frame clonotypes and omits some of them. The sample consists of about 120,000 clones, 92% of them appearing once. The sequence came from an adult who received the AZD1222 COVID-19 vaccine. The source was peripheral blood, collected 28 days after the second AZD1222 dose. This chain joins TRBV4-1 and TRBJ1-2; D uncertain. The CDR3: CASSPRAPGVEGYTF. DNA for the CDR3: TGCGCCAGCAGCCCCCGGGCCCCCGGGGTAGAGGGCTACACCTTC.